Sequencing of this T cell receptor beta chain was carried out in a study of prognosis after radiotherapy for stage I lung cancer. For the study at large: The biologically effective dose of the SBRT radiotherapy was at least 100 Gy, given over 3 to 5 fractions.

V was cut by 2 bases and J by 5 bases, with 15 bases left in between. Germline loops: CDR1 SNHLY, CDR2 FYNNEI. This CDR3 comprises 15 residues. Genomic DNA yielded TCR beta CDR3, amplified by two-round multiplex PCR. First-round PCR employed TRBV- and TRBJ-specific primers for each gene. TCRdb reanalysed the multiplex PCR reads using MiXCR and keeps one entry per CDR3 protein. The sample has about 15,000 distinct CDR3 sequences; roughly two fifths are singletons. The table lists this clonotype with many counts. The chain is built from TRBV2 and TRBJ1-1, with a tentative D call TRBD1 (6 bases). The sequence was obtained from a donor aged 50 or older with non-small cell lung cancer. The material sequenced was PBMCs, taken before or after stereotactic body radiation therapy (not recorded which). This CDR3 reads CASSEPIGRGTEAFF. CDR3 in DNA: TGTGCCAGCAGTGAACCTATAGGGAGGGGGACTGAAGCTTTCTTT.